The following is a T cell receptor beta chain sequence with its context. Seattle cases were enrolled at active infection and followed longitudinally. Original data processing: Nucleated cell counts were estimated from reference gene primer amplification. The table came from immunoSEQ multiplex PCR; TCRdb's copy has only in-frame clones and leaves some out. The D gene and trimming were derived from the DNA, and the V and J assignments and clone size from that table. Among roughly 440,000 clones, about nine tenths were seen once, and the ten largest hold 10% to 15%. The data are from a study of blood T cell repertoires in COVID-19. Study details: Material from acute and convalescent COVID-19 was sourced from the United States, Italy and Spain. T cells, B-cell-depleted T cells, or PBMCs supplied cDNA or gDNA.

Trimming shortened V by 1 base and J by 3 bases, and 12 bases separated the two germline ends. This CDR3 contains 15 residues. Germline values: CDR1 LNHNV, CDR2 YYDKDF (reference sequence). Input material: peripheral blood. V and J are TRBV15 and TRBJ1-2, with a tentative D call TRBD1 (5 bases). The sequence derives from a woman in her forties or fifties with COVID-19, enrolled during active disease. Here the CDR3 reads CATSRVGLGDYGYTF. For the CDR3, the DNA is TGTGCCACCAGCAGAGTGGGATTAGGGGACTATGGCTACACCTTC.